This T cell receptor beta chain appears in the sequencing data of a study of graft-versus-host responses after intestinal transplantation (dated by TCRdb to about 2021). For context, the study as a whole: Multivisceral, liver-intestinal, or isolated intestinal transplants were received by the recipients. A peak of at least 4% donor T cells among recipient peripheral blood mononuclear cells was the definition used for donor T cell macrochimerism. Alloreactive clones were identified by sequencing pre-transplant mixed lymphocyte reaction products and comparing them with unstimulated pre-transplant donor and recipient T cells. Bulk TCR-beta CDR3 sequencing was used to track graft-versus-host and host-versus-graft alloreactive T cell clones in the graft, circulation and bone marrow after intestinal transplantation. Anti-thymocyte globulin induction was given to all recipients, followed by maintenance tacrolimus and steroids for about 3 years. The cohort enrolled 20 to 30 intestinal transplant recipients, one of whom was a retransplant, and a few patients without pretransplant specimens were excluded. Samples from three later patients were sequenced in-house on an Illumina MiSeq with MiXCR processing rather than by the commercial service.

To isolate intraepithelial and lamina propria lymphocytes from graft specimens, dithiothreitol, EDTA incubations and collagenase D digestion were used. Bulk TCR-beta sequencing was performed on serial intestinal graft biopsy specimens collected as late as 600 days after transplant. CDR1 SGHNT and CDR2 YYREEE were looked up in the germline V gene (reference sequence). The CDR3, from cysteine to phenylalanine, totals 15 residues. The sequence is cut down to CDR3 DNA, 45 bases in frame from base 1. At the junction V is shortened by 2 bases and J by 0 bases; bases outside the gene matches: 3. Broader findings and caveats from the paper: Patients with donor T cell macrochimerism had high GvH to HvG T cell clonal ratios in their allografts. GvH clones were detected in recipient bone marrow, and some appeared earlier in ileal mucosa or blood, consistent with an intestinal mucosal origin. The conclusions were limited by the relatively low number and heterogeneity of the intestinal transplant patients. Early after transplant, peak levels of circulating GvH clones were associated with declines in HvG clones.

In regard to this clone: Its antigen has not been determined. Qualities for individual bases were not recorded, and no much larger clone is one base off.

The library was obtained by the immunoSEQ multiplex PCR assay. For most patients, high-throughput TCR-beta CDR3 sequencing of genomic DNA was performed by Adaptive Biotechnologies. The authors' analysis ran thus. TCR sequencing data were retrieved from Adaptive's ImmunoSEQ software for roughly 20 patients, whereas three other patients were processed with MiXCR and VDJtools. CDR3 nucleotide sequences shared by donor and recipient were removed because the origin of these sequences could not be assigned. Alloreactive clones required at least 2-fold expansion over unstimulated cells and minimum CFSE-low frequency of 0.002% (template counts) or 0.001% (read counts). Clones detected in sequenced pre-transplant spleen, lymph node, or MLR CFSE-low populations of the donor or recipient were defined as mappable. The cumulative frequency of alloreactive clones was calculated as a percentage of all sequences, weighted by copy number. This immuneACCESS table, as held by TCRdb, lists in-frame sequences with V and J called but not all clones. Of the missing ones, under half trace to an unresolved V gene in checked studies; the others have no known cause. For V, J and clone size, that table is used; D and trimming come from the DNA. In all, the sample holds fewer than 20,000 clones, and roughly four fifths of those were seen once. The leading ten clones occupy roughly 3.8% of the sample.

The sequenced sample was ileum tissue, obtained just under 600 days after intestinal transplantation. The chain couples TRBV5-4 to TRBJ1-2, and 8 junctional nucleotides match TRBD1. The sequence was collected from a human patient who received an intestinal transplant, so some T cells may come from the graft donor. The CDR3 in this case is CASSFPGQANYGYTF. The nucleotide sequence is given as TGTGCCAGCAGCTTCCCGGGACAGGCTAACTATGGCTACACCTTC.